The next 4 T cell receptor beta chains were all read from a single sample in a study of CD8 T cells in ankylosing spondylitis. Broader study findings: A TCR beta motif of several highly homologous variants seemed to mark ankylosing spondylitis blood.

These TCRs are of unknown antigen specificity. TCRdb called the 5' RACE reads again in MiXCR, with one record for every CDR3 protein. The sample has under 850,000 distinct CDR3 sequences; roughly 19% are singletons. Sequencing was carried out using blood, either unsorted or a sorted T cell fraction (not recorded which). The receptors come from a male donor with ankylosing spondylitis.

This clonotype was detected a few times. The chain combines TRBV4-1 with TRBJ2-2; D is undetermined. Germline CDR1 and CDR2: MGHRA and YSYEKL. Trimming took off 0 bases at V and 1 base at J, with 6 bases between the two ends. This CDR3 has 15 residues. The CDR3 bases are TGCGCCAGCAGCCAAGAATACGGGAACACCGGGGAGCTGTTTTTT. It codes for CASSQEYGNTGELFF.

This chain uses TRBV7-2 with TRBJ1-1; D is unclear. Germline loops: CDR1 SGHTA, CDR2 FQGNSA. Trimming removed 4 bases at V and 1 base at J, with 10 bases between. CDR3 length: 14 residues. CDR3 loop: CASSWKHGNTEAFF. The CDR3 coding sequence is TGTGCCAGCAGCTGGAAGCACGGGAACACTGAAGCTTTCTTT.

This chain links TRBV27 with TRBJ1-1; possibly TRBD1 for D (5 bases). Trimming took off 2 bases at V and 0 bases at J, with 10 bases between the two ends. Germline assignment: CDR1 MNHEY and CDR2 SMNVEV (reference sequence). The CDR3 is 15 amino acids. In DNA, the CDR3 is TGTGCCAGCAGTTTAACCACGACAGTGAACACTGAAGCTTTCTTT. This gives the protein CASSLTTTVNTEAFF.

The chain links TRBV29-1 to TRBJ2-3, with D tentatively TRBD1 (6 bases). V was clipped by 7 bases and J by 2 bases, with 13 bases between them. Germline assignment: CDR1 SQVTM and CDR2 ANQGSEA. This CDR3 comprises 13 residues. The CDR3 loop reads CSGGWDNTDTQYF. The CDR3 nucleotides are TGCAGCGGAGGATGGGACAACACAGATACGCAGTATTTT.